This T cell receptor beta chain is from a study of blood T cell repertoires in COVID-19. Study details: COVID-19 samples, acute and convalescent, were from the United States, Italy and Spain. From T cells, B-cell-depleted T cells, or PBMCs came the material, which was cDNA or gDNA.

Participants reported their clinical history, and cohort assignment relied on those reports. Per the original data handling: Amplification of reference gene primers was used by the study to estimate nucleated cell counts. TCRdb keeps only in-frame clones here, not all; method: immunoSEQ multiplex PCR. V and J calls and clone size are copied from that table; D and trimming were computed from the DNA. The repertoire holds around 250,000 clones, with 86% as singletons. CDR1 is LGHNA and CDR2 is YSLEER in the germline V gene. The CDR3 is made up of 16 amino acids. The V gene lost 1 base and the J gene lost 5 bases, with 14 bases spanning the gap.

The receptor comes from a woman aged 45-65 years who had recovered from COVID-19. The source material was PBMCs or T cells enriched from blood (not recorded which). V gene TRBV4-3 combines with J gene TRBJ2-2; TRBD2 might be the D (7 bases). CDR3 in amino acids: CASSQGEGRGTGELFF. CDR3 DNA sequence: TGCGCCAGCAGCCAAGGGGAGGGCAGGGGAACCGGGGAGCTGTTTTTT.